Included here is one TCR beta chain sequence, with context. The antigen is unknown. This CDR3 is built from 15 residues. The germline V and J ends were trimmed by 1 base and 0 bases, with 4 bases remaining between them. Germline assignment: CDR1 LNHDA and CDR2 SQIVND (reference sequence). These data come from a study of PD-1 blockade in classical Hodgkin lymphoma. Sequenced by immunoSEQ multiplex PCR; TCRdb stores in-frame clones only, minus some. The table lists about 15,000 clones, 80% to 85% of them singletons. All patients relapsed after autologous stem cell transplantation, and brentuximab vedotin exposure varied. General study results and limits: With CD4+ cells, TCR diversity rose significantly by C4D1, but not with CD8+ cells. Complete responders started with a diversity level that resembled newly diagnosed patients at baseline. Why repertoires differed is undefined; disease activity or prior therapy possibly contributed. Relapsed/refractory patients reportedly had lower baseline diversity than newly diagnosed patients.

This chain uses TRBV19 with TRBJ2-6; D gene ambiguous. This specimen was peripheral blood mononuclear cells (PBMCs), taken at baseline. This receptor was taken from a human donor with classical Hodgkin lymphoma. CDR3 DNA: TGTGCCAGTAGTATAGCTAACTCTGGGGCCAACGTCCTGACTTTC. The encoded protein is CASSIANSGANVLTF.